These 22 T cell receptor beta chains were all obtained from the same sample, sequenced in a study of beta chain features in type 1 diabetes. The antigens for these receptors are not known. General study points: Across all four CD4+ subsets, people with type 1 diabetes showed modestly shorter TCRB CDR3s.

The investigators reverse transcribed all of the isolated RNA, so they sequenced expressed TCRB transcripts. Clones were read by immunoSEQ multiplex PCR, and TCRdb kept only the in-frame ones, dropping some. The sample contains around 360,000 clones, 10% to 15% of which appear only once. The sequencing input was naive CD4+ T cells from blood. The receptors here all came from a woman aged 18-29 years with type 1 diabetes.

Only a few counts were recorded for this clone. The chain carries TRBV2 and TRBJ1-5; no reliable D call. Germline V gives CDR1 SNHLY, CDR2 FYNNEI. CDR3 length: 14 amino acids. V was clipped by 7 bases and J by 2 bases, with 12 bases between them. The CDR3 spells CASTSNGGNQPQHF. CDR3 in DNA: TGTGCCAGCACTTCAAACGGGGGCAATCAGCCCCAGCATTTT.

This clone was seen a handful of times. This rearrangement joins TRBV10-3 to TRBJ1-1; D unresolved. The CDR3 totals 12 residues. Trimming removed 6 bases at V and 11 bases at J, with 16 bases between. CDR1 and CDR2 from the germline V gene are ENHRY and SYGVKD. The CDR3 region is CAIRVKRVNAFF. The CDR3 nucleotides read TGTGCCATCAGAGTAAAGCGTGTGAATGCTTTCTTT.

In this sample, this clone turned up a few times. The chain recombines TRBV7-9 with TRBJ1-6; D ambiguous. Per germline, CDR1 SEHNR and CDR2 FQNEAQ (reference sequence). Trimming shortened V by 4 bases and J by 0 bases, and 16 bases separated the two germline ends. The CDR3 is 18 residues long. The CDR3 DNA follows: TGTGCCAGCAGCTACACCCCCGGGGTAGGCTCCTATAATTCACCCCTCCACTTT. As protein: CASSYTPGVGSYNSPLHF.

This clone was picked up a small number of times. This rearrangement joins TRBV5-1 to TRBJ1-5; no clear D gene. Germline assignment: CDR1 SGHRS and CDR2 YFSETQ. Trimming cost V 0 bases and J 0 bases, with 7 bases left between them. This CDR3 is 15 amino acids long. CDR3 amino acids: CASSLDSYSNQPQHF. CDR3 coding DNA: TGCGCCAGCAGCTTGGACAGCTATAGCAATCAGCCCCAGCATTTT.

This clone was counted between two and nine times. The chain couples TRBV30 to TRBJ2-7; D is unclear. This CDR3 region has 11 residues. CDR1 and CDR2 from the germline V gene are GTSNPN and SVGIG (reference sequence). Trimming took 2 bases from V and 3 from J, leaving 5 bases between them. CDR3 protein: CAWSSNYEQYF. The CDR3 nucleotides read TGTGCCTGGAGTTCTAACTACGAGCAGTACTTC.

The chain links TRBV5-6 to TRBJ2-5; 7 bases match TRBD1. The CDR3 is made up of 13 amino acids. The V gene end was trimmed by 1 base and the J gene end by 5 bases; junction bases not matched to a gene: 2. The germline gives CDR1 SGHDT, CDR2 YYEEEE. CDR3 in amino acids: CASSLLGQETQYF. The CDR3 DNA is TGTGCCAGCAGCTTGTTGGGACAGGAGACCCAGTACTTC.

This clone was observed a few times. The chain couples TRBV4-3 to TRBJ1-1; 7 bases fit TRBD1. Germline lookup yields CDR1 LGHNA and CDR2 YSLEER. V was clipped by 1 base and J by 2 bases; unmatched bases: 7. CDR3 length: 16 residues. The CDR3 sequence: CASSQVPTGPNTEAFF. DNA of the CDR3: TGCGCCAGCAGCCAAGTCCCGACAGGGCCAAACACTGAAGCTTTCTTT.

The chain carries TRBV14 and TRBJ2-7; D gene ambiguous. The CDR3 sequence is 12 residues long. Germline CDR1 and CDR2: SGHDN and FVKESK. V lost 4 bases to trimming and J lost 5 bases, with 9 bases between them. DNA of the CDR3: TGTGCCAGCAGCCCCCATCCCAACGAGCAGTACTTC. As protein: CASSPHPNEQYF.

The CDR3 spells CASSGLAGETQYF. The CDR3 DNA reads TGTGCCAGCAGTGGACTAGCGGGGGAGACCCAGTACTTC. The chain links TRBV2 to TRBJ2-5; TRBD2 matches 11 bases. The V gene end was trimmed by 4 bases and the J gene end by 5 bases; junction bases not matched to a gene: 0. The V gene's germline CDR1 is SNHLY and CDR2 FYNNEI. The CDR3 runs to 13 residues.

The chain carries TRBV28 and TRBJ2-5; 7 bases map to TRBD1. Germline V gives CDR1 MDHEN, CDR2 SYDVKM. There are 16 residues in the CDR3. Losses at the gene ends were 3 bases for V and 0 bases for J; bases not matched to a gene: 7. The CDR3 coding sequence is TGTGCCAGCAGTTTCATTCCACAGGGGTACCAAGAGACCCAGTACTTC. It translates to CASSFIPQGYQETQYF. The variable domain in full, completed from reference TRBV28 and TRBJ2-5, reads DVKVTQSSRYLVKRTGEKVFLECVQDMDHENMFWYRQDPGLGLRLIYFSYDVKMKEKGDIPEGYSVSREKKERFSLILESASTNQTSMYLCASSFIPQGYQETQYFGPGTRLLVL.

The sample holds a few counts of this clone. The CDR3 nucleotides are TGTGCCAGCAGGCCAACCCTCGACAGGGGGCTAAAAGCTTTCTTT. Its protein product is CASRPTLDRGLKAFF. The chain has TRBV6-5 and TRBJ1-1; TRBD1 matches at 10 bases. The germline CDR1 and CDR2 sequences are MNHEY and SVGAGI. Trimming cost V 6 bases and J 9 bases; bases outside gene matches: 13. This CDR3 contains 15 residues.

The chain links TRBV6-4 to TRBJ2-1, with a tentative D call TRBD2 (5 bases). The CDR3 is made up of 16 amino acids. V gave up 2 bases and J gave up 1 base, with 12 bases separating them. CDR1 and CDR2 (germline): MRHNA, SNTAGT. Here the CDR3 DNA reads TGTGCCAGCAGTGACCGGGCGGGCCCTTCCTACAATGAGCAGTTCTTC. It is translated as CASSDRAGPSYNEQFF.

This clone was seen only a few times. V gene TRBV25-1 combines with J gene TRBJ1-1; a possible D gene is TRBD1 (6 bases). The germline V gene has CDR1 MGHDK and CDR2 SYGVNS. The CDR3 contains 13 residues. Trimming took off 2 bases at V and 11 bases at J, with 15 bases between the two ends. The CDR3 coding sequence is TGTGCCAGCAGTGAACAGGGGAGAGGTGCGGCTTTCTTT. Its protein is CASSEQGRGAAFF.

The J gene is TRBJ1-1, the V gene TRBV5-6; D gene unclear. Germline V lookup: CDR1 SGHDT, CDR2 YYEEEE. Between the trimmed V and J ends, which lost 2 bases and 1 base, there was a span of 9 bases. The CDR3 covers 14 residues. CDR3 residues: CASSLGGRNTEAFF. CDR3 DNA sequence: TGTGCCAGCAGCTTAGGCGGCCGGAACACTGAAGCTTTCTTT.

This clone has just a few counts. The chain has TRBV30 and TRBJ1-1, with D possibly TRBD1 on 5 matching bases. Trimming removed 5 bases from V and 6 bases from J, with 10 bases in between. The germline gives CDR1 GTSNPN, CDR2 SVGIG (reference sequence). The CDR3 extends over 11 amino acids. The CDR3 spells CAWAGFAEAFF. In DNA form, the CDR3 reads TGTGCCTGGGCAGGGTTCGCTGAAGCTTTCTTT.

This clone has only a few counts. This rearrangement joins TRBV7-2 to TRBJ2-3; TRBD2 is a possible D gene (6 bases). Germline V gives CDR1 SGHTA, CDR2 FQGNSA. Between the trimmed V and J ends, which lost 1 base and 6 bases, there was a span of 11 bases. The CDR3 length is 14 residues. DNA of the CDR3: TGTGCCAGCAGCTTAGTGGAGGGAGTGGATACGCAGTATTTT. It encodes CASSLVEGVDTQYF.

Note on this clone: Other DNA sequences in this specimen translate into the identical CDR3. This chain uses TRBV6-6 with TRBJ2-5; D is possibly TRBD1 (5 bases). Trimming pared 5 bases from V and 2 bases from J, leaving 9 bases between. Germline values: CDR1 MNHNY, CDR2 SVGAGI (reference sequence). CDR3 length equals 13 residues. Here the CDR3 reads CASSTQVQETQYF. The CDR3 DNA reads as TGTGCCAGCAGTACACAGGTTCAAGAGACCCAGTACTTC.

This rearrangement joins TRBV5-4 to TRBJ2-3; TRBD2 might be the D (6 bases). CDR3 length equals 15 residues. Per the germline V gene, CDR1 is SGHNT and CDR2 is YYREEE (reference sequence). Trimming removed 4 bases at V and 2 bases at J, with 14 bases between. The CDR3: CASSLYAGTTDTQYF. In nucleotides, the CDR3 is TGTGCCAGCAGCCTATACGCGGGAACCACAGATACGCAGTATTTT.

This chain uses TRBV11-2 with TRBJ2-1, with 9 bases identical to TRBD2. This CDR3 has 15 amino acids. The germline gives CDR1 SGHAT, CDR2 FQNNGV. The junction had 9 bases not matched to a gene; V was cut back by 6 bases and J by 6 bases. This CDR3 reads CASRATSGLGNEQFF. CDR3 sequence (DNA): TGTGCCAGCAGGGCGACTAGCGGACTTGGCAATGAGCAGTTCTTC.

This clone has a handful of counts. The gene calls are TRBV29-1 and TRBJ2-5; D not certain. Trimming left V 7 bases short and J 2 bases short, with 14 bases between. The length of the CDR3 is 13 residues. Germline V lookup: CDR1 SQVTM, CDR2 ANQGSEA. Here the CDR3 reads CSANDLPQETQYF. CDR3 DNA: TGCAGCGCGAACGATCTACCTCAAGAGACCCAGTACTTC. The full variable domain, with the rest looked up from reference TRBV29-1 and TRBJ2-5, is SAVISQKPSRDICQRGTSLTIQCQVDSQVTMMFWYRQQPGQSLTLIATANQGSEATYESGFVIDKFPISRPNLTFSTLTVSNMSPEDSSIYLCSANDLPQETQYFGPGTRLLVL.

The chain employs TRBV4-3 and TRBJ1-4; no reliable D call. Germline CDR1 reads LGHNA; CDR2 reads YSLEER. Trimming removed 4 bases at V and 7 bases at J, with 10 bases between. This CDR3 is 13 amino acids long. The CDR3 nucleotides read TGCGCCAGCAGCCGGGAGATTGTTGAAAAACTGTTTTTT. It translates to CASSREIVEKLFF.

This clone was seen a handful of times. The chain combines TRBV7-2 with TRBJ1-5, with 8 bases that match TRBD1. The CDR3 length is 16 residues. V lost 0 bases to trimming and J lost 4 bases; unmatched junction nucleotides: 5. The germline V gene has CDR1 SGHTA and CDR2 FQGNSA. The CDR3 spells CASSLARYRGNQPQHF. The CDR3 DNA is TGTGCCAGCAGCTTAGCCAGGTACAGGGGGAATCAGCCCCAGCATTTT.